This note documents a single T cell receptor (beta chain) sequence. These data originate in a study of technical replicates of blood from several donors. Germline assignment: CDR1 SGHNT and CDR2 YENEEA. This CDR3 is built from 14 residues. V was trimmed by 5 bases and J by 0 bases, leaving 11 bases between them. This table comes from immunoSEQ multiplex PCR, and its TCRdb copy is limited to in-frame clones, with some not included. The sample includes about 97,000 clones, about 95% of them seen just once. The source of this sequence is a human donor in good health. The chain combines TRBV11-3 with TRBJ2-7; D unclear. Sequencing input: T cells isolated from PBMCs. CDR3 nucleotides: TGTGCCAGCAGCGTTGGGCATAGCTCCTACGAGCAGTACTTC. Encoded protein: CASSVGHSSYEQYF.